The sequence of this T cell receptor beta chain was determined in a study of cytomegalovirus exposure and HLA in healthy donors. Study outcomes and limitations: CMV serostatus alone was available as immune exposure information.

The length of the CDR3 is 15 residues. The trim removed 1 base at V and 6 bases at J, leaving 9 bases unmatched. Germline CDR1 is SGDLS and CDR2 is YYNGEE. PCR primers comprised 60 Vbeta and 13 Jbeta primers. The assay was immunoSEQ multiplex PCR, and TCRdb's table has in-frame clones only and misses some. The table lists 130,000 or so clones, around nine tenths of them singletons. Note on this clone: Its specificity is not known.

The TCR comes from a woman aged 25 to 39 in good health and CMV-seronegative. V gene TRBV9 combines with J gene TRBJ1-1; 7 nucleotides match TRBD1. Sequenced sample: PBMCs. The CDR3 loop reads CASSVTPKGAAEAFF. The CDR3 DNA reads TGTGCCAGCAGCGTAACGCCAAAGGGGGCGGCTGAAGCTTTCTTT.